What follows are 29 T cell receptor beta chains derived from one specimen sequenced in a study of shared T cell receptors in the human thymus. Data came from immunoSEQ multiplex PCR; TCRdb stores just in-frame clones and leaves some out. The sample has around 730,000 clones; roughly 88% are singletons. The same data also contributed to another study, on human thymus T cells.

Source material: thymocytes. The origin of the receptors is a girl under two years old with a congenital heart defect.

This clone was seen a single time. This chain links TRBV11-2 with TRBJ2-3, with 7 bases that match TRBD1. Germline loops: CDR1 SGHAT, CDR2 FQNNGV. J gave up 5 bases and V 3 bases, and 8 bases lay outside the gene matches. The CDR3 is made up of 15 amino acids. Here the CDR3 reads CASSFRTGPGDTQYF. CDR3 nucleotide sequence: TGTGCCAGCAGCTTCCGGACAGGCCCAGGAGATACGCAGTATTTT.

J is TRBJ1-2 and V is TRBV28; 8 nucleotides agree with TRBD1. The CDR3 is 13 amino acids. CDR1 and CDR2 from the germline V gene are MDHEN and SYDVKM. With V trimmed by 6 bases and J by 4 bases, 4 bases remained unmatched. The CDR3 DNA sequence: TGTGCCAGCAGGACAGGGGCGAGCTATGGCTACACCTTC. It encodes CASRTGASYGYTF.

This rearrangement joins TRBV10-2 to TRBJ2-2; TRBD2 matches 13 bases. Germline assignment: CDR1 WSHSY and CDR2 SAAADI. After removal of 8 bases from V and 4 bases from J, the junction contained 13 bases not matched to a gene. This CDR3 comprises 18 residues. The CDR3 sequence: CASRRLAGGLGGTGELFF. The CDR3 nucleotides read TGCGCCAGCCGACGACTAGCGGGGGGTTTGGGAGGCACCGGGGAGCTGTTTTTT.

The rearrangement uses TRBV7-8 and TRBJ1-1, with 7 bases fitting TRBD1. V shed 2 bases and J 4 bases; nucleotides not matched to a gene: 7. Germline CDR1 SGHVS, CDR2 FQNEAQ. The CDR3 loop spans 15 amino acids. CDR3 sequence (DNA): TGTGCCAGCAGCTTATTAGACAGGGTGAGCACTGAAGCTTTCTTT. This gives the protein CASSLLDRVSTEAFF.

The chain carries TRBV19 and TRBJ2-1, with D maybe TRBD2 (6 bases). The germline V gene encodes CDR1 LNHDA and CDR2 SQIVND (reference sequence). V was cut by 1 base and J by 2 bases, with 18 bases left in between. This CDR3 spans 18 amino acids. CDR3: CASSIVGPGGSPYNEQFF. In DNA form, the CDR3 reads TGTGCCAGTAGTATAGTAGGACCCGGGGGTTCCCCCTACAATGAGCAGTTCTTC.

This clone appeared a single time. This chain joins TRBV25-1 and TRBJ2-1; D not certain. The CDR3 totals 11 residues. V lost 6 bases to trimming and J lost 11 bases, with 11 bases between them. CDR1 and CDR2 from the germline V gene are MGHDK and SYGVNS. Here the CDR3 DNA reads TGTGCCAGCAGGTCGGAGAGTCAGCAGTTCTTC. Translating it yields CASRSESQQFF.

CDR3 loop: CASSLLGTGDQPQHF. The DNA for the CDR3 is TGTGCCAGCAGCTTATTGGGGACAGGGGATCAGCCCCAGCATTTT. The chain combines TRBV7-6 with TRBJ1-5; 10 bases are a match to TRBD1. With V trimmed by 2 bases and J by 5 bases, 3 bases remained unmatched. The V gene's germline CDR1 is SGHVS and CDR2 FNYEAQ. This CDR3 contains 15 residues.

This chain links TRBV9 with TRBJ2-3, with a weak D call TRBD1 (5 bases). Germline V gene lookup returns CDR1 SGDLS and CDR2 YYNGEE. This CDR3 is 16 amino acids long. V was shortened by 3 bases and J by 2 bases, with 16 bases between the two germline ends. CDR3 nucleotides: TGTGCCAGCAGCGACCAAGAGTTGGGGCCCACAGATACGCAGTATTTT. Residues: CASSDQELGPTDTQYF.

This chain uses TRBV10-2 with TRBJ2-7, with a tentative D call TRBD2 (6 bases). This CDR3 spans 15 amino acids. CDR1 and CDR2 from the germline V gene are WSHSY and SAAADI. Trimming left V 6 bases short and J 0 bases short, with 15 bases between. The CDR3 reads CASSPCGVISYEQYF. The CDR3 DNA reads TGCGCCAGCAGCCCGTGCGGGGTAATCTCCTACGAGCAGTACTTC.

This clone was picked up one time. The J gene is TRBJ1-2, the V gene TRBV4-3, with TRBD1 identical over 9 bases. The CDR3 length is 15 residues. In germline, CDR1 is LGHNA, CDR2 YSLEER. V shed 0 bases, J shed 4 bases, and the junction held 3 bases outside the gene matches. The CDR3 reads CASSQEGQGFYGYTF. Here the CDR3 DNA reads TGCGCCAGCAGCCAAGAGGGACAGGGCTTCTATGGCTACACCTTC.

V usage is TRBV5-4 and J usage is TRBJ2-1, with 8 positions matching TRBD1. This CDR3 is built from 15 residues. Germline loops: CDR1 SGHNT, CDR2 YYREEE (reference sequence). The junction had 11 bases not matched to a gene; V was cut back by 4 bases and J by 8 bases. CDR3 DNA: TGTGCCAGCAGCCCGCCGGACAGGGAGTTCGATGAGCAGTTCTTC. Its protein product is CASSPPDREFDEQFF. The variable domain in full, with the rest retrieved from reference TRBV5-4 and TRBJ2-1, is ETGVTQSPTHLIKTRGQQVTLRCSSQSGHNTVSWYQQALGQGPQFIFQYYREEENGRGNFPPRFSGLQFPNYSSELNVNALELDDSALYLCASSPPDREFDEQFFGPGTRLTVL.

The genes are TRBV11-2 and TRBJ1-2; a weak D match, TRBD1 (5 bases). Germline V gene sequence: CDR1 SGHAT, CDR2 FQNNGV. V lost 5 bases and J 6 bases, leaving 7 bases between the germline ends. There are 11 residues in the CDR3. Written as DNA, the CDR3 is TGTGCCAGCAGCAGGGGCAATGGCTACACCTTC. As protein: CASSRGNGYTF. The full variable domain, completed using reference TRBV11-2 and TRBJ1-2, is EAGVAQSPRYKIIEKRQSVAFWCNPISGHATLYWYQQILGQGPKLLIQFQNNGVVDDSQLPKDRFSAERLKGVDSTLKIQPAKLEDSAVYLCASSRGNGYTFGSGTRLTVV.

This CDR3 is CASSLGGVAYTEAFF. Here the CDR3 DNA reads TGTGCCAGCAGCTTGGGGGGCGTTGCTTACACTGAAGCTTTCTTT. This chain joins TRBV5-4 and TRBJ1-1; D is perhaps TRBD1 (5 bases). This CDR3 has 15 amino acids. Trimming removed 0 bases at V and 3 bases at J, with 12 bases between. Per germline, CDR1 SGHNT and CDR2 YYREEE (reference sequence).

V gene TRBV7-6 combines with J gene TRBJ2-6; a possible D gene is TRBD2 (5 bases). V lost 5 bases and J lost 0, with 14 bases in between. The germline gives CDR1 SGHVS, CDR2 FNYEAQ. CDR3 size: 17 residues. The CDR3: CASSPTSSCSGANVLTF. CDR3 nucleotide sequence: TGTGCCAGCAGCCCCACTAGTTCGTGCTCTGGGGCCAACGTCCTGACTTTC.

As regards this clone: Within the sample, other DNA sequences also encode this same CDR3. The CDR3 spells CAWSQAGGANVLTF. The CDR3 DNA reads as TGTGCCTGGAGTCAGGCTGGTGGGGCCAACGTCCTGACTTTC. The rearrangement links TRBV30 to TRBJ2-6; D not certain. Germline assignment: CDR1 GTSNPN and CDR2 SVGIG (reference sequence). There are 14 residues in the CDR3. V was trimmed by 2 bases and J by 3 bases, leaving 8 bases between them.

The DNA for the CDR3 is TGTGCCAGCAGTTTAGCTACCGGGACAGGGGAAAACGAGCAGTACTTC. Protein product: CASSLATGTGENEQYF. The gene calls are TRBV27 and TRBJ2-7; 10 bases agree with TRBD1. CDR1 and CDR2 (germline): MNHEY, SMNVEV (reference sequence). The CDR3 is 16 residues long. V gave up 2 bases and J gave up 5 bases; unmatched junction bases: 9.

This chain's CDR3 is CASTQFLTGNYGYTF. CDR3 coding DNA: TGTGCCAGCACTCAATTTTTGACAGGGAACTATGGCTACACCTTC. The V and J genes are TRBV6-6 and TRBJ1-2; TRBD1 matches at 7 bases. This CDR3 has 15 residues. V shed 7 bases, J shed 2 bases, and the junction held 10 bases outside the gene matches. Germline V gene data show CDR1 as MNHNY and CDR2 as SVGAGI (reference sequence).

V and J are TRBV7-7 and TRBJ2-1; 10 positions agree with TRBD2. The CDR3 is 18 residues long. V lost 5 bases and J lost 5; bases outside the gene matches: 15. Germline V CDR1 and CDR2: SSHAT, FNYEAQ (reference sequence). CDR3 sequence: CASSNTRDSGGYDNEQFF. CDR3 DNA: TGTGCCAGCAGCAACACTCGGGATAGCGGGGGGTACGACAATGAGCAGTTCTTC.

The genes are TRBV2 and TRBJ2-7, with 10 bases identical to TRBD2. Germline CDR1 reads SNHLY; CDR2 reads FYNNEI. The V segment lost 6 bases and the J segment 0 bases; nucleotides outside the gene matches: 5. CDR3 size: 15 residues. The CDR3, as DNA: TGTGCCAGCAGCATGCTAGCGGGGGACTCCTACGAGCAGTACTTC. Amino acids: CASSMLAGDSYEQYF.

The rearrangement joins TRBV7-9 to TRBJ2-5; 8 positions match TRBD2. The J call may be in error: the DNA end matches TRBJ2-7 better. This CDR3 has 14 amino acids. CDR1 and CDR2 (germline): SEHNR, FQNEAQ (reference sequence). CDR3: CASSHLTGGDEQYF. The CDR3, as DNA: TGTGCCAGCAGCCACCTCACGGGGGGGGACGAGCAGTACTTC.

The CDR3: CASSPWGGNYGYTF. The CDR3 nucleotides are TGTGCCAGCAGCCCCTGGGGAGGGAACTATGGCTACACCTTC. The J gene is TRBJ1-2, the V gene TRBV7-9; no definite D call. The V end lost 5 bases, the J end lost 2 bases, and 12 bases lay between the germline ends. CDR3 length: 14 residues. Germline V gene sequence: CDR1 SEHNR, CDR2 FQNEAQ (reference sequence).

This clone was observed a few times. The gene calls are TRBV6-1 and TRBJ1-2, with D uncertain. The CDR3 spans 14 residues. Germline lookup yields CDR1 MNHNS and CDR2 SASEGT. V lost 7 bases and J lost 3, with 15 bases in between. The DNA of the CDR3 is TGTGCCAGCACTAGGCGGGAAAACGACTATGGCTACACCTTC. This gives the protein CASTRRENDYGYTF.

The chain combines TRBV7-2 with TRBJ1-1; 8 bases align to TRBD1. Trimming at V came to 5 bases and at J to 0 bases, leaving 11 bases not matched to a gene. This CDR3 is built from 17 residues. Germline CDR1 is SGHTA and CDR2 is FQGNSA. CDR3 sequence reads: CASSGRDRRRVNTEAFF. As DNA, the CDR3 is TGTGCCAGCAGCGGTCGGGACAGGCGCCGAGTGAACACTGAAGCTTTCTTT.

V and J are TRBV2 and TRBJ1-1; TRBD1 might be the D (5 bases). Trimming took 6 bases from V and 1 from J, leaving 9 bases between them. This CDR3 spans 13 amino acids. Germline assignment: CDR1 SNHLY and CDR2 FYNNEI. The CDR3 region has the DNA TGTGCCAGCAGAGTTACAGGGAACACTGAAGCTTTCTTT. This encodes CASRVTGNTEAFF.

The rearrangement links TRBV7-8 to TRBJ2-7; D is possibly TRBD1 (6 bases). The germline V and J ends were trimmed by 4 bases and 5 bases, with 18 bases remaining between them. In germline, CDR1 is SGHVS, CDR2 FQNEAQ. The CDR3 extends over 15 amino acids. The CDR3: CASSSLTGQGNEQYF. DNA of the CDR3: TGTGCCAGCAGCTCCCTTACGGGACAAGGGAACGAGCAGTACTTC.

The chain recombines TRBV19 with TRBJ1-1, with TRBD1 matching 8 bases. V trimming: 5 bases; J trimming: 7 bases; junction bases outside the gene matches: 6. There are 13 residues in the CDR3. In germline, CDR1 is LNHDA, CDR2 SQIVND (reference sequence). CDR3 nucleotide sequence: TGTGCCAGTAGTCGAACAGGGGGAGATGAAGCTTTCTTT. Residues: CASSRTGGDEAFF.

This chain connects TRBV29-1 to TRBJ2-3, with TRBD1 identical over 7 bases. The CDR3 is 17 residues long. Germline CDR1 and CDR2: SQVTM and ANQGSEA. CDR3 bases: TGCAGAGTAGGGACAGACAGCTCACCCTCTGGCACAGATACGCAGTATTTT. Its protein is CRVGTDSSPSGTDTQYF.

V and J are TRBV27 and TRBJ2-1; D is perhaps TRBD2 (5 bases). CDR1 and CDR2 (germline): MNHEY, SMNVEV (reference sequence). This CDR3 is built from 16 residues. V was cut by 6 bases and J by 0 bases, with 15 bases left in between. The CDR3 DNA reads as TGTGCCAGCAGCCCGTTTAGCGTGGGCTCCTACAATGAGCAGTTCTTC. Translating it yields CASSPFSVGSYNEQFF.

The gene calls are TRBV5-6 and TRBJ1-3; D might be TRBD1 (5 bases). There are 19 residues in the CDR3. V dropped 4 bases and J dropped 4 bases, with 27 bases sitting between them. Germline loops: CDR1 SGHDT, CDR2 YYEEEE. Here the CDR3 reads CASSPRRRGLNTQGNTIYF. CDR3 sequence (DNA): TGTGCCAGCAGCCCAAGACGGCGGGGGTTAAATACTCAGGGAAACACCATATATTTT.